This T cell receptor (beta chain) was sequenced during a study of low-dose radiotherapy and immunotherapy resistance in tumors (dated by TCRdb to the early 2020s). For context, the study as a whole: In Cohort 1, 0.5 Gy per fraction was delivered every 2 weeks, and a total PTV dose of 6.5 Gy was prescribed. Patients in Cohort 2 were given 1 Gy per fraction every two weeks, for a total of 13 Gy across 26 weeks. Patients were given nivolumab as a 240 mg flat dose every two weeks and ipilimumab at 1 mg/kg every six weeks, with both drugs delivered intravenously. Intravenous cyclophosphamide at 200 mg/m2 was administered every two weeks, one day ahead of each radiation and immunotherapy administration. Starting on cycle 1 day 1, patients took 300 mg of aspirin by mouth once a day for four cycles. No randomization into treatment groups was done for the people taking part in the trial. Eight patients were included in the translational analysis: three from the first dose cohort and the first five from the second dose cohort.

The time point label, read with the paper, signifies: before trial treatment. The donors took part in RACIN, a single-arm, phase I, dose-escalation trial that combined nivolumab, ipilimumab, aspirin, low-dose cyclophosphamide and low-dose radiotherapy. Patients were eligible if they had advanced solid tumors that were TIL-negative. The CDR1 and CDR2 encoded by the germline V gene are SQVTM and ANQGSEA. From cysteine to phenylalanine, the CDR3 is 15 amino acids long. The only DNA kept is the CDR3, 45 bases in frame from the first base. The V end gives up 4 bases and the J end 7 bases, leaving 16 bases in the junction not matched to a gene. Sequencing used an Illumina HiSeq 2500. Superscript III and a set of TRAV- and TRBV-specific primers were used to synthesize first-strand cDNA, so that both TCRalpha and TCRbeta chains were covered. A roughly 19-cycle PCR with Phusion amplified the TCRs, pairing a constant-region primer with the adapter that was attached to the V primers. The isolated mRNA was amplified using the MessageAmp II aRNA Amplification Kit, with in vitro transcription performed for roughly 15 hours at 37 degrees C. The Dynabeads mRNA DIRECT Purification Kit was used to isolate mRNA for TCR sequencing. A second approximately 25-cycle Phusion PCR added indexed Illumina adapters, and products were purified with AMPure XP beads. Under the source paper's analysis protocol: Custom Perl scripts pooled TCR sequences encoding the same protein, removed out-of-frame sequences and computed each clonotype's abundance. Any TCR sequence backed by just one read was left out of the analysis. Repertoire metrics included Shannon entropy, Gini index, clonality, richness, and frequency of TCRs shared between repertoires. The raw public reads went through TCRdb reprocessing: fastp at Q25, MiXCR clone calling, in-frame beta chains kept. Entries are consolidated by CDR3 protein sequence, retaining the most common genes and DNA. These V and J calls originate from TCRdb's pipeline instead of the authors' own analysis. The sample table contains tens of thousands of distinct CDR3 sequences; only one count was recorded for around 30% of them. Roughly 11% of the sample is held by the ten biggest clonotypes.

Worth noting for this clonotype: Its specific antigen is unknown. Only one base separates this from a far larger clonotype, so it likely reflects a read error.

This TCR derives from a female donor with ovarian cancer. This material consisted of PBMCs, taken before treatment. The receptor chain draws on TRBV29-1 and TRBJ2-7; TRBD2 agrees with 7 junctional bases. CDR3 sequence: CSVVVGLAAYNEQYF. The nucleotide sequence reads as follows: TGCAGCGTTGTGGTAGGGCTAGCGGCTTACAATGAGCAGTACTTC.